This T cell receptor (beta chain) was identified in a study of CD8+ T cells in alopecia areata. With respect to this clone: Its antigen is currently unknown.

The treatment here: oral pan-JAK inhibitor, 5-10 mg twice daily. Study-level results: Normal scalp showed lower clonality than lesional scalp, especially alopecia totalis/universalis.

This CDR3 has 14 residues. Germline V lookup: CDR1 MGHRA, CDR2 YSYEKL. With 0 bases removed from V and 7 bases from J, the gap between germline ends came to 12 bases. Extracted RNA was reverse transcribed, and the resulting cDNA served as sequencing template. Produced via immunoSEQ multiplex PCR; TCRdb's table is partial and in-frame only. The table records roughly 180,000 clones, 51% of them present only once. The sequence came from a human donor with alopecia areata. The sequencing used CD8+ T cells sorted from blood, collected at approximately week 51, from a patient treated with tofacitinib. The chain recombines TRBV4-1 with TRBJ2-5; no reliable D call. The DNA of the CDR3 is TGCGCCAGCAGCCAAGAGGCAGGATTGGTGACCCAGTACTTC. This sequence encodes CASSQEAGLVTQYF.